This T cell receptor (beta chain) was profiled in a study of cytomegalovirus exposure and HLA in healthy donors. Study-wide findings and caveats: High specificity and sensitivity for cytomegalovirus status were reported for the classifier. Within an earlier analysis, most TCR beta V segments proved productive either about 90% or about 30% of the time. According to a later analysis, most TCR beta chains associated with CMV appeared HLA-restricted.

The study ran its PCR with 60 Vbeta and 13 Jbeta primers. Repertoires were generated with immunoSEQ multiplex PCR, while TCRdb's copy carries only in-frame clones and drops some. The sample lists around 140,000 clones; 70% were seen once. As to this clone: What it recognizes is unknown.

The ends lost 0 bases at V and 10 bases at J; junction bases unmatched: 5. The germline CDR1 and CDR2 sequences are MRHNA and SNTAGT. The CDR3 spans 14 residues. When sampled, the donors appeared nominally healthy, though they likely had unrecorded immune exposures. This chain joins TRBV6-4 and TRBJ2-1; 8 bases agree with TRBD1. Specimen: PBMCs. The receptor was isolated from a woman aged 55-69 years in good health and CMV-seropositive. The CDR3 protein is CASSDSQGAEEQFF. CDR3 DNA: TGTGCCAGCAGTGACTCTCAGGGGGCGGAAGAGCAGTTCTTC.